The T cell receptor (beta chain) described here comes from a study of T cell repertoires in cytomegalovirus infection. Study information: Shared public TCR beta signatures pointed to both CMV infection and a matching HLA type.

Via MiXCR, TCRdb re-called the reads, giving one row per CDR3 protein. The repertoire consists of about 180,000 distinct CDR3 sequences, with approximately 18% occurring once and the leading ten covering roughly 24%. General study results and limits: HLA-C-restricted CMV-specific TCR beta clonotypes prevailed in the ex vivo response. Carriage of CMV together with the relevant HLA was identifiable through cumulative public TCR beta family frequency.

Germline loops: CDR1 MNHEY, CDR2 SMNVEV (reference sequence). CDR3 length equals 13 residues. V lost 2 bases to trimming and J lost 6 bases, with 11 bases between them. Concerning this clonotype itself: Its antigen is unknown.

This clonotype was sampled from a human donor in good health (CMV status not recorded). Some clones in this sample may be carry-over from other donors' samples. Input material: CD8+ T cells from PBMCs. The genes are TRBV27 and TRBJ2-7; D may be TRBD1 (6 bases). CDR3 nucleotides: TGTGCCAGCAGTTTAATGGGGGCTCGCGAGCAGTACTTC. This sequence encodes CASSLMGAREQYF.